This T cell receptor (beta chain) was sequenced in a study of shared clonotypes between healthy human individuals. Study as a whole: Aged between 18 and 49, the donors were a couple of women and a few men. Study findings and constraints: Generally, naive subsets came out with larger estimated richness than memory subsets. Some naive CD4 clonotypes, approximately 4.5%, turned up in common across four donors.

Using 200 ng DNA, approximately 30,000 T cell genomes, the sorted-subset replicate PCRs were run. The table came from immunoSEQ multiplex PCR; TCRdb's copy has only in-frame clones and leaves some out. Of hundreds of thousands of clones in the sample, around three quarters are singletons; the top ten hold around 1.8%. This CDR3 comprises 14 residues. CDR1 and CDR2 from the germline V gene are MNHEY and SMNVEV (reference sequence). V was shortened by 6 bases and J by 1 base, with 10 bases between the two germline ends. As concerns this clone: Antigen unknown.

The chain employs TRBV27 and TRBJ2-1; D possibly corresponds to TRBD1 (6 bases). This clonotype originated in a woman aged 25 to 39 in good health. The material sequenced was memory CD4+ T cells sorted from blood. Subset of the sample: CD45RA-negative fraction. The CDR3 protein is CASRFQGSYNEQFF. In DNA, the CDR3 is TGTGCCAGCAGATTTCAGGGGTCCTACAATGAGCAGTTCTTC.